This is a list of T cell receptor beta chains from one sample in a study of low-dose radiotherapy and immunotherapy resistance in tumors. TCRdb redid the calling of the reads with MiXCR, one entry per CDR3 protein. Among just over 90,000 distinct CDR3 sequences, under 25% were seen once, and the ten largest hold roughly 13%. The starting material was PBMCs, obtained after low-dose radiotherapy plus immunotherapy. These receptors were obtained from a female donor with ovarian cancer. CDR3s include the opening cysteine and the closing phenylalanine or tryptophan. A D gene is named only where the DNA matches it firmly. The listing skips clone size in some rows; elsewhere it reads once, few, many or a size class.

>NA|TRBJ2-5|TRBV29-1|many
CSVDPLTSQETQYF
TGCAGCGTTGACCCGTTGACTAGCCAAGAGACCCAGTACTTC
>NA|TRBJ1-5|TRBV28|many
CASRWSGGGQPQHF
TGTGCCAGCAGATGGTCCGGGGGCGGTCAGCCCCAGCATTTT
>NA|TRBJ1-6|TRBV6-2/TRBV6-3|many
CASGTRGGNSPLHF
TGTGCCAGCGGTACACGGGGGGGGAATTCACCCCTCCACTTT
>NA|TRBJ2-3|TRBV18|many
CASSPGGWRSTDTQYF
TGTGCCAGCTCACCAGGAGGGTGGAGAAGCACAGATACGCAGTATTTT
>NA|TRBJ1-2|TRBV2|NA
CASRPDHGYTF
TGTGCCAGCAGGCCGGACCATGGCTACACCTTC
>TRBD1|TRBJ1-1|TRBV6-2/TRBV6-3|many
CASSSQGPNTEAFF
TGTGCCAGCAGTTCACAGGGGCCGAACACTGAAGCTTTCTTT
>TRBD1|TRBJ1-2|TRBV19|few
CASSRPEDRRYYGYTF
TGTGCCAGTAGCCGGCCTGAGGACAGGAGGTACTATGGCTACACCTTC
>TRBD2|TRBJ2-1|TRBV7-9|many
CASSFLISSGSTEQFF
TGTGCCAGCAGCTTTTTAATATCTAGCGGGAGTACTGAGCAGTTCTTC
>TRBD2|TRBJ2-7|TRBV18|many
CASSPPEGGLYEQYF
TGTGCCAGCTCACCACCCGAGGGAGGGCTCTACGAGCAGTACTTC
>NA|TRBJ2-2|TRBV18|NA
CASSPGIGGELFF
TGTGCCAGCTCACCAGGGATCGGCGGGGAGCTGTTTTTT
>NA|TRBJ1-4|TRBV13|few
CASSLASGLATNEKLFF
TGTGCCAGCAGCTTAGCTTCGGGCCTAGCAACTAATGAAAAACTGTTTTTT
>NA|TRBJ1-5|TRBV6-2/TRBV6-3|many
CASRLAGGQPQHF
TGTGCCAGCAGGTTGGCCGGGGGTCAGCCCCAGCATTTT
>NA|TRBJ2-2|TRBV20-1|many
CSASLDSPSTGELFF
TGCAGTGCTAGTCTAGACAGTCCTTCCACCGGGGAGCTGTTTTTT
>TRBD2|TRBJ2-3|TRBV4-1|many
CASSQSLAGGSSTDTQYF
TGCGCCAGCAGCCAGTCCTTAGCGGGAGGATCTAGCACAGATACGCAGTATTTT
>NA|TRBJ1-1|TRBV28|NA
CASSFPGVTEAFF
TGTGCCAGCAGTTTTCCGGGGGTTACTGAAGCTTTCTTT
>NA|TRBJ1-5|TRBV12-3/TRBV12-4|many
CASSFGQSNQPQHF
TGTGCCAGCAGTTTTGGACAGAGCAATCAGCCCCAGCATTTT
>NA|TRBJ1-1|TRBV11-2|many
CASSLSQGSNTEAFF
TGTGCCAGCAGCTTGTCACAGGGTTCGAACACTGAAGCTTTCTTT
>TRBD2|TRBJ2-7|TRBV9|NA
CASSVGLAGPEQYF
TGTGCCAGCAGCGTAGGTCTAGCGGGGCCCGAGCAGTACTTC
>NA|TRBJ2-6|TRBV6-5|many
CATKRSSGANVLTF
TGTGCCACCAAAAGGAGCTCTGGGGCCAACGTCCTGACTTTC
>TRBD1|TRBJ2-7|TRBV5-1|many
CASSGGTGGSYEQYF
TGCGCCAGCAGCGGCGGGACAGGGGGCTCCTACGAGCAGTACTTC
>NA|TRBJ2-2|TRBV7-3|many
CASRSSANTGELFF
TGTGCCAGCAGATCTAGCGCGAACACCGGGGAGCTGTTTTTT
>NA|TRBJ1-1|TRBV12-3/TRBV12-4|many
CASSLRSGKYTEAFF
TGTGCCAGCAGTTTAAGGTCAGGGAAGTACACTGAAGCTTTCTTT